The 17 T cell receptor beta chains listed next were all sequenced from one sample in a study of human T cells and chemical hapten exposure. Each CDR3 protein gets one entry after TCRdb re-called the RACE reads with MiXCR. The table shows about 130,000 distinct CDR3 sequences, with approximately 8.3% occurring only once. The sample's time point: healthy volunteer bleed at 2 weeks. It was unfractionated whole blood from which total RNA was extracted. The sequenced sample consisted of whole blood. The source of these receptors is a male donor in good health. Some clones in this sample may be carry-over from other donors' samples.

This chain links TRBV7-6 with TRBJ2-7; a possible D gene is TRBD1 (5 bases). With 1 base removed from V and 2 bases from J, the gap between germline ends came to 12 bases. The CDR3 extends over 15 amino acids. The germline V gene has CDR1 SGHVS and CDR2 FNYEAQ. The CDR3 here is CASSLGQSLPYEQYF. CDR3 in DNA: TGTGCCAGCAGCTTAGGACAGTCCCTCCCCTACGAGCAGTACTTC.

The genes are TRBV20-1 and TRBJ2-7, with D tentatively TRBD2 (6 bases). The CDR3 covers 12 residues. Trimming left V 4 bases short and J 2 bases short, with 9 bases between. Germline V gives CDR1 DFQATT, CDR2 SNEGSKA (reference sequence). The CDR3: CSAIGGTYEQYF. The DNA for the CDR3 is TGCAGTGCTATCGGGGGTACCTACGAGCAGTACTTC.

This clonotype has a count of ten or more. The V call is TRBV5-6, the J call TRBJ2-1; TRBD2 aligns across 12 bases. This CDR3 is 15 amino acids long. The germline gives CDR1 SGHDT, CDR2 YYEEEE. V gave up 7 bases and J gave up 6 bases; unmatched junction bases: 8. The CDR3 DNA is TGTGCCAGCTCCCTCCTAGCGGGGGGGACCAATGAGCAGTTCTTC. Protein sequence: CASSLLAGGTNEQFF.

This clonotype was observed a handful of times. The J gene is TRBJ2-5, the V gene TRBV19; no clear D gene. V lost 6 bases and J 3 bases, leaving 5 bases between the germline ends. The germline CDR1 and CDR2 sequences are LNHDA and SQIVND (reference sequence). This CDR3 comprises 11 residues. The CDR3, as DNA: TGTGCCAGTAGGGCCGAAGAGACCCAGTACTTC. Translated, it gives CASRAEETQYF.

J is TRBJ2-3 and V is TRBV7-9; 12 bases map to TRBD2. With V trimmed by 4 bases and J by 6 bases, 8 bases remained unmatched. Germline CDR1 SEHNR, CDR2 FQNEAQ (reference sequence). CDR3 length equals 16 residues. The CDR3 reads CASSSSLAGGGDTQYF. The DNA for the CDR3 is TGTGCCAGCAGCTCCAGTCTAGCGGGAGGGGGTGATACGCAGTATTTT.

CDR3 residues: CASTPGASGSGGSMEQYF. The CDR3 bases are TGTGCCAGCACCCCCGGGGCTAGCGGGAGCGGAGGGTCGATGGAGCAGTACTTC. This sequence joins TRBV2 and TRBJ2-7; the match to TRBD2 covers 10 bases. The CDR3 loop spans 18 amino acids. In germline, CDR1 is SNHLY, CDR2 FYNNEI. V lost 7 bases to trimming and J lost 7 bases; unmatched junction nucleotides: 22.

V gene TRBV15 combines with J gene TRBJ2-7; D uncertain. Trimming removed 6 bases from V and 3 bases from J, with 12 bases in between. The CDR3 has 13 residues. Germline-derived CDR1 and CDR2 are LNHNV and YYDKDF (reference sequence). The CDR3: CATRLGQRYEQYF. In nucleotides, the CDR3 is TGTGCCACCAGACTCGGGCAGCGCTACGAGCAGTACTTC.

V and J are TRBV20-1 and TRBJ1-2; D might be TRBD1 (5 bases). Per the germline V gene, CDR1 is DFQATT and CDR2 is SNEGSKA (reference sequence). V gave up 2 bases and J gave up 3 bases, with 13 bases separating them. There are 14 residues in the CDR3. The DNA for the CDR3 is TGCAGTGCTAGACCGGGGCCTGGGGACTATGGCTACACCTTC. The encoded protein is CSARPGPGDYGYTF.

V usage is TRBV30 and J usage is TRBJ1-2; perhaps TRBD1 as D (5 bases). CDR3 length: 14 amino acids. Germline loops: CDR1 GTSNPN, CDR2 SVGIG (reference sequence). The V gene lost 5 bases and the J gene lost 4 bases, with 17 bases spanning the gap. As DNA, the CDR3 is TGTGCCTGGGGCTCCAACCGGGACTCCTATGGCTACACCTTC. Protein: CAWGSNRDSYGYTF.

This clonotype was found many times. The rearrangement joins TRBV6-4 to TRBJ2-2, with TRBD1 as a possible D gene (5 bases). CDR3 length: 15 amino acids. CDR1 and CDR2 (germline): MRHNA, SNTAGT. Deletions cut 2 bases from V and 3 bases from J, with 10 bases between. CDR3 sequence (DNA): TGTGCCAGCAGTGACGCCGCAGGGTACACCGGGGAGCTGTTTTTT. This codes for CASSDAAGYTGELFF.

This clonotype has more than one count but fewer than ten. The chain couples TRBV29-1 to TRBJ2-1, with 11 bases matching TRBD2. CDR1 and CDR2 (germline): SQVTM, ANQGSEA. CDR3 size: 13 residues. After removal of 5 bases from V and 9 bases from J, the junction contained 6 bases not matched to a gene. CDR3 sequence: CSVQTSGSGEQFF. The CDR3 nucleotides are TGCAGCGTTCAAACTAGCGGGAGTGGTGAGCAGTTCTTC.

This clonotype was found a few times. The chain couples TRBV7-9 to TRBJ2-2; D gene uncertain. Trimming removed 6 bases from V and 5 bases from J, with 7 bases in between. The CDR3 contains 12 residues. In germline, CDR1 is SEHNR, CDR2 FQNEAQ (reference sequence). The CDR3 DNA sequence: TGTGCCAGCAGGAACCAGACCGGGGAGCTGTTTTTT. This codes for CASRNQTGELFF.

The chain carries TRBV5-4 and TRBJ2-5; TRBD2 matches at 8 bases. Trimming at V came to 4 bases and at J to 2 bases, leaving 4 bases not matched to a gene. The CDR3 extends over 14 amino acids. Germline V gene sequence: CDR1 SGHNT, CDR2 YYREEE (reference sequence). This CDR3 reads CASSRGGGQETQYF. CDR3 in DNA: TGTGCCAGCAGCCGGGGGGGGGGGCAAGAGACCCAGTACTTC.

This clonotype has just a few counts. The chain is built from TRBV5-1 and TRBJ2-1; D might be TRBD1 (6 bases). V gave up 2 bases and J gave up 5 bases, with 8 bases separating them. CDR1 and CDR2 from the germline V gene are SGHRS and YFSETQ. The CDR3 has 13 residues. CDR3 bases: TGCGCCAGCAGCTTCTCAGGGGACAATGAGCAGTTCTTC. Its protein is CASSFSGDNEQFF.

This clonotype was detected only a few times. J is TRBJ2-1 and V is TRBV11-1; 8 nucleotides line up with TRBD2. Germline loops: CDR1 SGHAT, CDR2 FQDESV (reference sequence). With 0 bases clipped from V and 3 bases from J, the junction kept 4 bases outside the gene matches. CDR3 length: 16 residues. The CDR3 DNA follows: TGTGCCAGCAGCTTAGCGATTAGCGGGGACTACAATGAGCAGTTCTTC. It translates to CASSLAISGDYNEQFF. The whole variable domain, remainder taken from reference TRBV11-1 and TRBJ2-1, is EAEVAQSPRYKITEKSQAVAFWCDPISGHATLYWYRQILGQGPELLVQFQDESVVDDSQLPKDRFSAERLKGVDSTLKIQPAELGDSAMYLCASSLAISGDYNEQFFGPGTRLTVL.

There are many counts of this clonotype. This chain connects TRBV18 to TRBJ1-5; 8 bases agree with TRBD1. V shed 2 bases, J shed 2 bases, and the junction held 2 bases outside the gene matches. Germline V gene lookup returns CDR1 KGHSH and CDR2 LQKENI. The length of the CDR3 is 15 residues. The CDR3 nucleotides are TGTGCCAGCTCACCATCGACAGGGGGCAATCAGCCCCAGCATTTT. Translation gives CASSPSTGGNQPQHF. Full variable domain (rest looked up from reference TRBV18 and TRBJ1-5): NAGVMQNPRHLVRRRGQEARLRCSPMKGHSHVYWYRQLPEEGLKFMVYLQKENIIDESGMPKERFSAEFPKEGPSILRIQQVVRGDSAAYFCASSPSTGGNQPQHFGDGTRLSIL.

This clonotype was seen at least ten times. This chain connects TRBV12-3 or TRBV12-4 to TRBJ2-7; D is perhaps TRBD1 or TRBD2 (6 bases each). This CDR3 contains 13 residues. The V end was cut by 1 base, the J end by 6 bases, with 10 bases between. The CDR3 here is CASSLGRDTEQYF. CDR3 DNA sequence: TGTGCCAGCAGTTTAGGGAGGGACACCGAGCAGTACTTC.